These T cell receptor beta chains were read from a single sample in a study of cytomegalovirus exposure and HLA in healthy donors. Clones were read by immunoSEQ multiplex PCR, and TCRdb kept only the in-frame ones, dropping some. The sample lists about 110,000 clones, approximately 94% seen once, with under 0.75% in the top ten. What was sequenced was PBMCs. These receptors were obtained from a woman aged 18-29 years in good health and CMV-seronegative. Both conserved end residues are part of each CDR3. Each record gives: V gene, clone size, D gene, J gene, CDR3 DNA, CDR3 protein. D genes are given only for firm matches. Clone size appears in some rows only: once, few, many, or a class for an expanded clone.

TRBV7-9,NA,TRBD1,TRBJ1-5,TGTGCCAGCAGCTCAACCACCGGAACAGGGGGTTTCAATCAGCCCCAGCATTTT,CASSSTTGTGGFNQPQHF
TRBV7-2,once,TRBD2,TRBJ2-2,TGTGCCAGCAGCTTAGGACTAGCGGGGGGTCCCGGGGAGCTGTTTTTT,CASSLGLAGGPGELFF
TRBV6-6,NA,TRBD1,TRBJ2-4,TGTGCCAGCAGGCCCGACAGGGGTGGGGGCAAAAACATTCAGTACTTC,CASRPDRGGGKNIQYF
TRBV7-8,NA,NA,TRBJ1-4,TGTGCCAGCAGCGCGCAGGGACTGGCTAATGAAAAACTGTTTTTT,CASSAQGLANEKLFF
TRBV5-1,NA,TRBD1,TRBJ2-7,TGCGCCAGCAGCTCTCCCGACAGGGCGAATTCCTACGAGCAGTACTTC,CASSSPDRANSYEQYF
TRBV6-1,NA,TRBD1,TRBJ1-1,TGTGCCAGCAGTGCGGGACAGGGGTCCTTCACTGAAGCTTTCTTT,CASSAGQGSFTEAFF
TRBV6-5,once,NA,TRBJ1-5,TGTGCCAGCAGTGTACTCCGGGGGTTTCAGCCCCAGCATTTT,CASSVLRGFQPQHF
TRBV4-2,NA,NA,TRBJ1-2,TGTGCCAGCAGCCAAGCCCTTGGGGGCCAAAACTATGGCTACACCTTC,CASSQALGGQNYGYTF
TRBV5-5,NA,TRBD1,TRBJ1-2,TGTGCCAGCAGCTCCCCGGGACAGGGTTGGGGCTACACCTTC,CASSSPGQGWGYTF
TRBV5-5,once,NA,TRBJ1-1,TGTGCCAGCAGCTGGGAGATCATGAACACTGAAGCTTTCTTT,CASSWEIMNTEAFF
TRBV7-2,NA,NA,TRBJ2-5,TGTGCCAGCAGCGATCGGACAGACCTACAAGAGACCCAGTACTTC,CASSDRTDLQETQYF
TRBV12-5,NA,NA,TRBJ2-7,TGTGCTAGTGCCCCCGGGACAAACTACGAGCAGTACTTC,CASAPGTNYEQYF
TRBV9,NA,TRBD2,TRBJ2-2,TGTGCCAGCAGCGTAGTATCGGTAGCGGGGGATACCGGGGAGCTGTTTTTT,CASSVVSVAGDTGELFF
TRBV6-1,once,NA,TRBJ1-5,TGTGCCAGCAGTCTAGACAGTGCCGTTCGTCAGCCCCAGCATTTT,CASSLDSAVRQPQHF
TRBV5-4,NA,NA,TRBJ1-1,TGTGCCAGCAGCCCTACGAGGGCGGGCACTGAAGCTTTCTTT,CASSPTRAGTEAFF
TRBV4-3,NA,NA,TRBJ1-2,TGCGCCAGCAGCCAAGTTCAGGGGACCGGAAGATGGAGCTACACCTTC,CASSQVQGTGRWSYTF
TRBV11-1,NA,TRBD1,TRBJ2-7,TGTGCCAGCAGCTACGGGACAGGGGGCTTCGAGCAGTACTTC,CASSYGTGGFEQYF
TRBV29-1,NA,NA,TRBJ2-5,TGCAGCGCCCTACTGGAGACCCAGTACTTC,CSALLETQYF
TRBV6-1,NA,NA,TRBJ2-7,TGTGCCAGCAGTGAGGACTCAAGCTCCTACGAGCAGTACTTC,CASSEDSSSYEQYF
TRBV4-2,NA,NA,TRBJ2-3,TGTGCCAGCAGCCAAGATCAGCTGGCAGGAACGCAGTATTTT,CASSQDQLAGTQYF
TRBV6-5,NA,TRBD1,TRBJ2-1,TGTGCCAGCAGCCGGGACAGGGGGTCCTACAATGAGCAGTTCTTC,CASSRDRGSYNEQFF
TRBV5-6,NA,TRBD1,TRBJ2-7,TGTGCCAGCACGGGACAGGGGTTGTACGAGCAGTACTTC,CASTGQGLYEQYF
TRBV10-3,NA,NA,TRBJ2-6,TGTGCCATCCCTGGGCCTAGCGCCTCTGGGGCCAACGTCCTGACTTTC,CAIPGPSASGANVLTF
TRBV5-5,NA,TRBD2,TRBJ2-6,TGTGCCAGCAGCTCCACATGGGGGGGATCTGGGGCCAACGTCCTGACTTTC,CASSSTWGGSGANVLTF
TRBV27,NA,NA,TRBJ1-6,TGTGCCAGCAGTCTCTCCGCGGGAAACTATAATTCACCCCTCCACTTT,CASSLSAGNYNSPLHF
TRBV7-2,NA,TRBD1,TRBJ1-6,TGTGCCAGCAGCTTAGTGGGGACAGGTCTTTATAATTCACCCCTCCACTTT,CASSLVGTGLYNSPLHF
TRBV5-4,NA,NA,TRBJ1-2,TGTGCCAGCAGCTGGGAGGGGTTACCGGGGCATGGCTACACCTTC,CASSWEGLPGHGYTF
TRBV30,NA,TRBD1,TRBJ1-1,TGTGCCGGCAACAGGGGGCTCAACACTGAAGCTTTCTTT,CAGNRGLNTEAFF
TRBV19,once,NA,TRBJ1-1,TGTGCCAGTAGTAAACTCAGCGACGTGAACACTGAAGCTTTCTTT,CASSKLSDVNTEAFF
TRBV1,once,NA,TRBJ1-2,TGCACCAGCAGCCAAGGTCCCTTGGGCAGACACTATGGCTACACCTTC,CTSSQGPLGRHYGYTF
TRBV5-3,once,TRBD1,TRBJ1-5,TGTGCCAGAAGCCCCCTGGACAGGGAACGGTATAGCAATCAGCCCCAGCATTTT,CARSPLDRERYSNQPQHF
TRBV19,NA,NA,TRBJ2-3,TGTGCCAGTAGTCCCTCCCCCACAGGAACCTCAACAGATACGCAGTATTTT,CASSPSPTGTSTDTQYF
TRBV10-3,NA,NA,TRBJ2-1,TGTGCCATCAGTGAAGAGTACAATGAGCAGTTCTTC,CAISEEYNEQFF
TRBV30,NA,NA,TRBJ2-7,TGTGCCTGGAGTGTAGGTGGGGAGGCCTACGAGCAGTACTTC,CAWSVGGEAYEQYF
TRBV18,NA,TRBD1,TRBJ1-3,TGTGCCAGCTCACCGACAGGGTTGTTTGGTGGAAACACCATATATTTT,CASSPTGLFGGNTIYF
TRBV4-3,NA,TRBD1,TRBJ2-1,TGCGCCAGCAGCCAAGATTTAATTCGGACAGGGGCTAGGAGTGAGCAGTTCTTC,CASSQDLIRTGARSEQFF
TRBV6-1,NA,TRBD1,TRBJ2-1,TGTGCCAGCAGTGACAGGGGGCGCAACAATGAGCAGTTCTTC,CASSDRGRNNEQFF
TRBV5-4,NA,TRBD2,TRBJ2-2,TGTGCCAGCAGCCCCGCGGGGGGGGTGGCCACCGGGGAGCTGTTTTTT,CASSPAGGVATGELFF
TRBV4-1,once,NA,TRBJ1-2,TGCGCCAGCAGTCGCCGTGGTGGGAGCTATGGCTACACCTTC,CASSRRGGSYGYTF
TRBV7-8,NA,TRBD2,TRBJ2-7,TGTGCCAGCAGCGGTTTTCTAGCGGGGGGCACCACTTACGAGCAGTACTTC,CASSGFLAGGTTYEQYF
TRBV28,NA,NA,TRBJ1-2,TGTGCCAGCAGCCGAGAGGTTAGTCGACGCTATGGCTACACCTTC,CASSREVSRRYGYTF
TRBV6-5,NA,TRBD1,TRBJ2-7,TGTGCCAGCAGTTCACTGGGGACAGGGAACTACGAGCAGTACTTC,CASSSLGTGNYEQYF
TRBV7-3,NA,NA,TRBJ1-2,TGTGCCAGCAGACAACAGGAGTTACCTGGCTATGGCTACACCTTC,CASRQQELPGYGYTF
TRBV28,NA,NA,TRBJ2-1,TGTGCCAGCAGTTTGAGGACAAACAATGAGCAGTTCTTC,CASSLRTNNEQFF
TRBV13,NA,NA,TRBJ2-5,TGTGCCAGCAGCTTATCTTCAGGGGGGCAAGAGACCCAGTACTTC,CASSLSSGGQETQYF
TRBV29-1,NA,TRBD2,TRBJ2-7,TGCAGCGCCTACGGGGGGAAAGAGCAGTACTTC,CSAYGGKEQYF
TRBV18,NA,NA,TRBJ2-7,TGTGCCAGCTCACCATTAGCTTCCTACGAGCAGTACTTC,CASSPLASYEQYF
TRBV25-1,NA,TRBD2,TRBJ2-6,TGTGCCAGCAGTAGCGGGGGAAGGGGGGCCAACGTCCTGACTTTC,CASSSGGRGANVLTF
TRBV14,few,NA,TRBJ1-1,TGTGCCAGCAGCCAAGGACCTAGGTACGGGAACACTGAAGCTTTCTTT,CASSQGPRYGNTEAFF
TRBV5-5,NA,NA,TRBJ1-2,TGTGCCAGCAGCTTGTCTGAAATGAGTGGCTACACCTTC,CASSLSEMSGYTF
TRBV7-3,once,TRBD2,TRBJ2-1,TGTGCCAGCAGCTTAGGGGCAGCGGGGTTCTACAATGAGCAGTTCTTC,CASSLGAAGFYNEQFF
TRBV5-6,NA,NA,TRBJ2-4,TGTGCCAGCAGCTTGGTAGAAAACATTCAGTACTTC,CASSLVENIQYF
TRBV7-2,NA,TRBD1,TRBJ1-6,TGTGCCAGCAGCCTCACGGGACAGGGGAGTTCACCCCTCCACTTT,CASSLTGQGSSPLHF
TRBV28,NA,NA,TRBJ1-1,TGTGCCAGCAGTCCTATTCCGAGGAACACTGAAGCTTTCTTT,CASSPIPRNTEAFF
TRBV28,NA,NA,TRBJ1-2,TGTGCCAGCAGTGCCGCGCCCGAGGCCAACTATGGCTACACCTTC,CASSAAPEANYGYTF
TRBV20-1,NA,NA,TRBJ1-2,TGCAGTGCTAGGGAGGGCAGAGACACCTTC,CSAREGRDTF
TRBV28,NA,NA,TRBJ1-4,TGTGCCAGCAGTTTATTCGGGGAGGCGGATGAAAAACTGTTTTTT,CASSLFGEADEKLFF
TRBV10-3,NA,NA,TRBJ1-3,TGTGCCATCAGTGAGCTAGGGACACCCGCCTCTGGAAACACCATATATTTT,CAISELGTPASGNTIYF
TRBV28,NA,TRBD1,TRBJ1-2,TGTGCCAGCCGAACAGGGGGGGCGCGTAACTATGGCTACACCTTC,CASRTGGARNYGYTF
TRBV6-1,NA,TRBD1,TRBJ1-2,TGTGCCAGCAGTGAAGCGCCGGGACAGGGAAACTATGGCTACACCTTC,CASSEAPGQGNYGYTF